This TCR beta chain was sequenced during a study of OX40 agonist ivuxolimab in advanced cancers. Study-level background: Every 2 weeks, patients got intravenous ivuxolimab at one of six dose levels (0.01-10 mg/kg). Study-wide results and limits: The 0.1-3.0 mg/kg partial responders had among the lowest clonal expansion. Blood T cells, both CD4+ and CD8+, expanded clonally by week 6 at 0.1 to 3.0 mg/kg.

Data came from immunoSEQ multiplex PCR; TCRdb stores just in-frame clones and leaves some out. The data contain more than 45,000 clones, 65% to 90% of them seen just once; the ten biggest clones take up approximately 0.92%. Remarks on this clone: Its specificity is unknown.

The germline gives CDR1 MDHEN, CDR2 SYDVKM. The V gene lost 6 bases and the J gene lost 0 bases, with 22 bases spanning the gap. The CDR3 is 18 amino acids. The rearrangement uses TRBV28 and TRBJ2-3, with D unresolved. The source of this sequence is an adult with an advanced solid tumor such as melanoma, head and neck, liver or kidney cancer. The sequences come from CD4+ or CD8+ T cells sorted from blood, collected in a trial of the OX40 agonist ivuxolimab. The CDR3 spells CASSPSLGDPSSTDTQYF. As DNA, the CDR3 is TGTGCCAGCAGCCCTTCTCTCGGAGATCCATCTAGCACAGATACGCAGTATTTT.